This T cell receptor (beta chain) was identified in a study of low-dose radiotherapy and immunotherapy resistance in tumors. Turning to the study itself: On an every-two-weeks schedule, patients received intravenous nivolumab 240 mg, along with ipilimumab 1 mg/kg every six weeks.

This clonotype was seen many times. Primers used for first-strand cDNA, a TRAV- and TRBV-specific set, covered both alpha and beta chains. PCR amplification of the TCRs was performed with Phusion for 20 PCR cycles, and it relied on a constant-region primer together with a V-primer adapter. In vitro transcription amplified isolated mRNA. In TCRdb, the reads were re-called with MiXCR into one record per CDR3 protein. The table records under 90,000 distinct CDR3 sequences, roughly a sixth of them present only once. This sample's time point: before trial treatment. Treatment of the donors consisted of nivolumab and ipilimumab (plus aspirin, low-dose cyclophosphamide and low-dose radiotherapy). The CDR3 totals 15 residues. CDR1 is MGHRA and CDR2 is YSYEKL in the germline V gene. Trimming removed 0 bases from V and 13 bases from J, with 21 bases in between.

The chain employs TRBV4-1 and TRBJ1-2; no clear D. This clonotype was obtained from a male donor with prostate cancer. This specimen consisted of PBMCs, obtained before treatment. DNA of the CDR3: TGCGCCAGCAGCCAAGAGATCAAGACGGTCGCCCCAGCCACCTTC. This translates into CASSQEIKTVAPATF.